This T cell receptor (beta chain) was obtained from a study of cytomegalovirus exposure and HLA in healthy donors. The study, taken as a whole, reports: Fewer N-insertions than the roughly 670-donor mean were reportedly shown by an Asian-associated ancestry cluster in a later analysis.

In the case of this clone: Its antigen is currently unknown.

PCR amplification relied on 60 Vbeta primers (plus 13 Jbeta primers). The assay was immunoSEQ multiplex PCR, and TCRdb's table has in-frame clones only and misses some. The top ten clones hold around 7.1% of a sample with roughly 140,000 clones, 65% to 85% of them seen once. V lost 4 bases to trimming and J lost 0 bases, with 11 bases between them. In germline, CDR1 is SGHNT, CDR2 YYREEE (reference sequence). The CDR3 is 14 amino acids. The sequencing input was PBMCs. The J gene is TRBJ2-7, the V gene TRBV5-4; a weak D match, TRBD1 (5 bases). The receptor comes from a woman aged 40 to 50 in good health and CMV-seropositive. The CDR3 is CASSRQPSSYEQYF. CDR3 in DNA: TGTGCCAGCAGCAGACAGCCGAGCTCCTACGAGCAGTACTTC.